Sequencing of this T cell receptor beta chain was carried out in a study of shared clonotypes between healthy human individuals. Measured with immunoSEQ multiplex PCR; TCRdb has only the in-frame clones, and not every one. The top ten clones hold around 0.38% of a sample with roughly 2,300,000 clones, under 95% of them seen once. Trimming at V came to 0 bases and at J to 5 bases, leaving 7 bases not matched to a gene. This CDR3 comprises 16 residues. Sequences were obtained from naive CD4+ T cells from PBMCs. Specified subset: CD45RA+ positively selected. The source of this sequence is a man between 18 and 29 years old in good health. Some clones in this sample may be carry-over from other donors' samples. J is TRBJ2-5 and V is TRBV5-3; TRBD2 matches 10 bases. TRBV5-3 is annotated as an ORF whose role is uncertain. The CDR3 DNA sequence: TGTGCCAGAAGCTTGGGTCTAGCGGGAGACGGGGAGACCCAGTACTTC. Translation: CARSLGLAGDGETQYF.